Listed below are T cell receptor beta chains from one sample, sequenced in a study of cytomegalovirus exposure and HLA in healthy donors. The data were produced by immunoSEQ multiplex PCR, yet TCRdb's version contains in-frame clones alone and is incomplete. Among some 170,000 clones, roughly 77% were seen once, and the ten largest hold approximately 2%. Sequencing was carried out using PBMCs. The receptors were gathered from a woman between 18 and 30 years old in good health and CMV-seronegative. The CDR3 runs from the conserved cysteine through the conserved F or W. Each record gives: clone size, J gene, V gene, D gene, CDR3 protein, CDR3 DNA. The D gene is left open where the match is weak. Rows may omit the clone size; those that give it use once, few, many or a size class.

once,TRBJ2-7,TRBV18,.,CASSPAGNGEQYF,TGTGCCAGCTCACCGGCCGGGAACGGCGAGCAGTACTTC
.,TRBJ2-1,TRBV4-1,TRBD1,CASSQAFMTGGNAHEQFF,TGCGCCAGCAGCCAAGCCTTCATGACAGGGGGAAACGCCCATGAGCAGTTCTTC
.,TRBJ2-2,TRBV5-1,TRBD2,CASSSGLAENTGELFF,TGCGCCAGCAGCTCGGGACTAGCCGAGAACACCGGGGAGCTGTTTTTT
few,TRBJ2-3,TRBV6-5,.,CASSYGQGTGDTQYF,TGTGCCAGCAGTTACGGCCAGGGGACGGGAGATACGCAGTATTTT
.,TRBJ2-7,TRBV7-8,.,CASSLYRVYEQYF,TGTGCCAGCAGCTTATATCGGGTCTACGAGCAGTACTTC
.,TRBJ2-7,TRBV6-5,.,CASSYSNLADYEQYF,TGTGCCAGCAGTTACTCCAACCTAGCCGACTACGAGCAGTACTTC
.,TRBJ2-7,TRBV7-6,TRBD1,CASSLEGAYEQYF,TGTGCCAGCAGCTTAGAGGGGGCGTACGAGCAGTACTTC
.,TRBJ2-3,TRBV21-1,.,CASSKGASGMTDTQYF,TGTGCCAGCAGTAAAGGGGCTAGCGGGATGACAGATACGCAGTATTTT
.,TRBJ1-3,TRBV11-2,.,CASSPSRYSGNTIYF,TGTGCCAGCAGCCCGTCCCGTTACTCTGGAAACACCATATATTTT
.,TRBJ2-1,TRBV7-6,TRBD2,CASSPLGLAGGDNEQFF,TGTGCCAGCAGCCCCCTCGGACTAGCGGGGGGGGACAATGAGCAGTTCTTC
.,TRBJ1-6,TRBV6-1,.,CASSDPAYNSPLHF,TGTGCCAGCAGTGATCCAGCCTATAATTCACCCCTCCACTTT
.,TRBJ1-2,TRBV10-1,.,CASSPGYGYGYTF,TGCGCCAGCAGTCCAGGGTACGGGTACGGCTACACCTTC
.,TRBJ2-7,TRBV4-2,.,CASSQVRSGLTYEQYF,TGTGCCAGCAGCCAAGTTAGGAGCGGGTTGACCTACGAGCAGTACTTC
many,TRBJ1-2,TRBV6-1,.,CASNPGGAPRGYTF,TGTGCCAGCAACCCCGGAGGGGCGCCGCGTGGCTACACCTTC
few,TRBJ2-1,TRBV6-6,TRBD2,CASRFAGGINEQFF,TGTGCCAGCCGATTCGCGGGGGGGATCAATGAGCAGTTCTTC
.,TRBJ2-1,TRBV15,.,CATSRDSYNEQFF,TGTGCCACCAGCAGGGACAGTTACAATGAGCAGTTCTTC
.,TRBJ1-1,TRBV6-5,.,CASKPGQLSEAFF,TGTGCCAGCAAACCGGGACAACTCTCTGAAGCTTTCTTT
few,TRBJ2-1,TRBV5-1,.,CASSLGSGVLHDNEQFF,TGCGCCAGCAGCTTGGGGTCGGGGGTTTTGCATGACAATGAGCAGTTCTTC
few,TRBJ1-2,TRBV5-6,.,CASSPKRRLTNYGYTF,TGTGCCAGCAGTCCGAAGAGGCGGCTAACGAACTATGGCTACACCTTC
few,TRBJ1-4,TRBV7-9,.,CASSLEGPLGKLFF,TGTGCCAGCAGCTTAGAGGGGCCTCTCGGAAAACTGTTTTTT
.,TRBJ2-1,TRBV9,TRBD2,CASSVELAGGPSYNEQFF,TGTGCCAGCAGCGTAGAACTAGCGGGAGGGCCCTCCTACAATGAGCAGTTCTTC
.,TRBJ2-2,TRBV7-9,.,CASSPLSNTGELFF,TGTGCCAGCAGCCCGCTGAGTAACACCGGGGAGCTGTTTTTT
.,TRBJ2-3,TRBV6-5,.,CASSYSQGSDTQYF,TGTGCCAGCAGTTACTCCCAGGGGTCAGATACGCAGTATTTT
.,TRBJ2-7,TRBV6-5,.,CASSYRREAYEQYF,TGTGCCAGCAGTTATCGGCGAGAGGCCTACGAGCAGTACTTC
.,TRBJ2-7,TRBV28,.,CASSPSRLEQYF,TGTGCCAGCAGTCCCAGCCGACTGGAGCAGTACTTC
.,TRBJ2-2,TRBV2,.,CASRAFFTGELFF,TGTGCCAGCAGGGCTTTTTTCACCGGGGAGCTGTTTTTT
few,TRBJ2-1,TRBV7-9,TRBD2,CSSSSSAGGAYNEQFF,TGTTCCAGCAGCTCTTCAGCGGGGGGAGCCTACAATGAGCAGTTCTTC
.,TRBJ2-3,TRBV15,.,CATSREGGATDTQYF,TGTGCCACCAGCAGAGAAGGCGGGGCCACAGATACGCAGTATTTT
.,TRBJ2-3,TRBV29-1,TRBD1,CSVGDRASTDTQYF,TGCAGCGTGGGGGACAGGGCAAGCACAGATACGCAGTATTTT
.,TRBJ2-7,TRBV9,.,CASSVRGTADYEQYF,TGTGCCAGCAGCGTACGTGGGACTGCGGATTACGAGCAGTACTTC
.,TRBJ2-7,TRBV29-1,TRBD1,CSVEVPGQGVLWEQYF,TGCAGCGTTGAAGTGCCGGGACAGGGGGTTCTATGGGAGCAGTACTTC
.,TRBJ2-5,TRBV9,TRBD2,CASSDSGGAGETQYF,TGTGCCAGCAGCGACAGCGGGGGGGCCGGAGAGACCCAGTACTTC
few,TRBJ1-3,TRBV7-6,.,CASRRAGDSGNTIYF,TGTGCCAGCAGGAGGGCAGGTGACTCTGGAAACACCATATATTTT
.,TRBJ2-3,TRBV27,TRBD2,CASSLLASGSTDTQYF,TGTGCCAGCAGTTTATTGGCTAGCGGGAGTACAGATACGCAGTATTTT
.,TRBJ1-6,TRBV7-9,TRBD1,CASSPRTGFGSPLHF,TGTGCCAGCAGCCCCCGGACAGGGTTTGGCTCACCCCTCCACTTT
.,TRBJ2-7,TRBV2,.,CASRDSGTYEQYF,TGTGCCAGCAGGGACAGTGGGACCTACGAGCAGTACTTC
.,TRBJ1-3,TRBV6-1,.,CASSTQGDTIYF,TGTGCCAGCAGCACACAGGGAGACACCATATATTTT
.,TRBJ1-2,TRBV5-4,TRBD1,CASSPPTGGPYGYTF,TGTGCCAGCAGCCCGCCGACAGGGGGGCCCTATGGCTACACCTTC
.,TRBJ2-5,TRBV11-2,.,CASSLEWSDQETQYF,TGTGCCAGCAGCTTAGAGTGGTCAGACCAAGAGACCCAGTACTTC
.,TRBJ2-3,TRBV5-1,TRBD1,CATRTGSTDTQYF,TGCGCCACCCGGACAGGTTCCACAGATACGCAGTATTTT
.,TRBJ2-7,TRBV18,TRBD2,CASSPGTSGRYEQYF,TGTGCCAGCTCACCTGGGACTAGCGGGAGGTACGAGCAGTACTTC
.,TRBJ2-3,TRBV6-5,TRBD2,CASSYYRGGTDTQYF,TGTGCCAGCAGTTACTATCGGGGGGGCACAGATACGCAGTATTTT
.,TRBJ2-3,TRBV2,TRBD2,CATDSGRALSTDTQYF,TGTGCCACCGACAGCGGGAGGGCCTTATCCACAGATACGCAGTATTTT
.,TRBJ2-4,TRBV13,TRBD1,CASSYPGDRGIGDKNIQYF,TGTGCCAGCAGCTACCCCGGCGACAGGGGAATTGGGGACAAAAACATTCAGTACTTC
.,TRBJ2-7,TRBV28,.,CASSSGYEQYF,TGTGCCAGCTCCTCGGGGTACGAGCAGTACTTC
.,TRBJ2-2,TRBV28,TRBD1,CASSTLQGARVTGELFF,TGTGCCAGCAGTACTCTACAGGGGGCGCGGGTCACCGGGGAGCTGTTTTTT
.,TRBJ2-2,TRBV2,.,CASTQGRELFF,TGTGCCAGCACCCAGGGTCGGGAGCTGTTTTTT
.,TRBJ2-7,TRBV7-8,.,CASSPVTGPHEQYF,TGTGCCAGCAGCCCTGTGACAGGACCCCACGAGCAGTACTTC
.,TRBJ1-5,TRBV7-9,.,CASSGSGDQPQHF,TGTGCCAGCAGCGGTAGCGGCGATCAGCCCCAGCATTTT
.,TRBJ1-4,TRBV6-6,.,CASSSRQGPNEKLFF,TGTGCCAGCAGTTCTCGCCAGGGTCCTAATGAAAAACTGTTTTTT
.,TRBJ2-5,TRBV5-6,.,CASSLGGVETQYF,TGTGCCAGCAGCTTGGGGGGGGTAGAGACCCAGTACTTC
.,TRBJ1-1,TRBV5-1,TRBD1,CASSGTQGANTEAFF,TGCGCCAGCAGCGGAACACAGGGGGCGAACACTGAAGCTTTCTTT
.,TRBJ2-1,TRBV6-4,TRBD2,CASSDYPGGGRNEQFF,TGTGCCAGCAGTGACTATCCCGGGGGAGGGCGGAATGAGCAGTTCTTC